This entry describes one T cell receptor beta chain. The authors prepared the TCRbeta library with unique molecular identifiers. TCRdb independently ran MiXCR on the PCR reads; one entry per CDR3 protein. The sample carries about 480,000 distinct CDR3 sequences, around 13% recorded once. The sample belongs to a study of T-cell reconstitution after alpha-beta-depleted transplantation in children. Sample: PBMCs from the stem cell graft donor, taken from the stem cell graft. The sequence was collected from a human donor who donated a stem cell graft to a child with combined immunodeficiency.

DNA of the CDR3: TGCAGTGCTAGGGACCGGAGGACAGGGCCCTACGAGCAGTACTTC. It is translated as CSARDRRTGPYEQYF. The chain uses TRBV20-1 and TRBJ2-7; 8 bases are a match to TRBD1. This CDR3 comprises 15 residues. With V trimmed by 3 bases and J by 2 bases, 9 bases remained unmatched. The germline V gene has CDR1 DFQATT and CDR2 SNEGSKA (reference sequence).